The 27 T cell receptor beta chains in this list originate from one sample, sequenced in a study of control samples from healthy donors and cancer patients. Sequenced by immunoSEQ multiplex PCR; TCRdb stores in-frame clones only, minus some. The sample shows about 78,000 clones, 70% to 90% of them seen only once. The sequencing sample was made of blood. The receptors were gathered from an older woman in good health.

This chain links TRBV6-5 with TRBJ2-7, with 9 bases aligning to TRBD1. The V and J ends lost 2 bases and 6 bases, in that order; junction bases with no gene match: 8. Germline CDR1 and CDR2: MNHEY and SVGAGI. This CDR3 is built from 15 residues. CDR3 sequence (DNA): TGTGCCAGCAGTTACCACGGGACAGGGATAGGCGAGCAGTACTTC. This sequence encodes CASSYHGTGIGEQYF.

This clone appeared a few times. This specimen includes other DNA sequences encoding the same CDR3. CDR3 protein: CASSLSFGYGYTF. CDR3 DNA sequence: TGTGCCAGCAGTTTATCGTTTGGCTATGGCTACACCTTC. The gene calls are TRBV27 and TRBJ1-2, with no clear D. Germline V gene data show CDR1 as MNHEY and CDR2 as SMNVEV (reference sequence). The CDR3 has 13 amino acids. Trimming left V 0 bases short and J 4 bases short, with 6 bases between.

The gene calls are TRBV2 and TRBJ2-1; perhaps TRBD2 as D (5 bases). The CDR3 has 15 residues. CDR1 is SNHLY and CDR2 is FYNNEI in the germline V gene. The ends were cut back, 8 bases at V and 5 bases at J, with 19 bases in the middle. The CDR3 sequence is CASPIEGAGDNEQFF. CDR3 in DNA: TGTGCCAGCCCCATAGAGGGTGCCGGAGACAATGAGCAGTTCTTC.

The J gene is TRBJ2-3, the V gene TRBV6-2 or TRBV6-3; D may be TRBD2 (6 bases). Germline V lookup: CDR1 MNHEY, CDR2 SVGEGT. This CDR3 contains 16 residues. The V end lost 2 bases, the J end lost 1 base, and 13 bases lay between the germline ends. CDR3 sequence (DNA): TGTGCCAGCAGTTACCCCCCTGGGGAGGGCACAGATACGCAGTATTTT. Amino acid sequence: CASSYPPGEGTDTQYF.

The chain is built from TRBV6-1 and TRBJ1-6, with TRBD1 matching 8 bases. The germline CDR1 and CDR2 sequences are MNHNS and SASEGT. The CDR3 runs to 14 residues. Trimming at V came to 2 bases and at J to 9 bases, leaving 3 bases not matched to a gene. Here the CDR3 reads CASSEQGASSPLHF. In DNA, the CDR3 is TGTGCCAGCAGTGAACAGGGGGCAAGTTCACCCCTCCACTTT.

The chain recombines TRBV3-1 (or the pseudogene TRBV3-2) with TRBJ1-2, with D possibly being TRBD1 (6 bases). The CDR3 totals 14 residues. Trimming cost V 2 bases and J 7 bases, with 14 bases left between them. Germline CDR1 LGHDT, CDR2 YNNKEL (reference sequence). The CDR3 reads CASSQRGGYGGYTF. The CDR3 DNA reads TGTGCCAGCAGCCAAAGGGGGGGGTACGGTGGCTACACCTTC.

The chain has TRBV9 and TRBJ2-3; 11 bases are shared with TRBD2. The CDR3 contains 16 residues. V dropped 4 bases and J dropped 4; count of bases not matched to a gene: 8. The germline V gene encodes CDR1 SGDLS and CDR2 YYNGEE. CDR3 residues: CASSTLASGGSDTQYF. The CDR3, as DNA: TGTGCCAGCAGCACACTGGCTAGCGGGGGGTCAGATACGCAGTATTTT.

The chain links TRBV9 to TRBJ2-2; D uncertain. The V gene lost 5 bases and the J gene lost 1 base, with 3 bases spanning the gap. The V gene's germline CDR1 is SGDLS and CDR2 YYNGEE. The CDR3 consists of 12 residues. As DNA, the CDR3 is TGTGCCAGCAGTCAGAACACCGGGGAGCTGTTTTTT. It is translated as CASSQNTGELFF.

The chain has TRBV10-1 and TRBJ1-1; D is unclear. CDR1 and CDR2 from the germline V gene are WNHNN and SYGVQD (reference sequence). The ends were cut back, 3 bases at V and 5 bases at J, with 22 bases in the middle. This CDR3 is 17 amino acids long. CDR3 sequence reads: CASSESPGGPFGTEAFF. The CDR3 bases are TGCGCCAGCAGTGAATCCCCAGGCGGCCCTTTTGGGACTGAAGCTTTCTTT.

The chain has TRBV4-2 and TRBJ1-1; weak D call: TRBD1 (6 bases). The V end lost 2 bases, the J end lost 3 bases, and 13 bases lay between the germline ends. This CDR3 spans 15 amino acids. Germline loops: CDR1 LGHNA, CDR2 YNFKEQ. The CDR3 nucleotides are TGTGCCAGCAGCCAACCTTTGGAGGGGGACACTGAAGCTTTCTTT. Translating gives CASSQPLEGDTEAFF.

The chain couples TRBV6-6 to TRBJ2-2, with 8 bases identical to TRBD2. CDR1 MNHNY and CDR2 SVGAGI come from the germline V gene (reference sequence). CDR3 length equals 14 residues. V gave up 6 bases and J gave up 1 base; unmatched junction bases: 1. The CDR3 loop reads CASRAGVNTGELFF. Here the CDR3 DNA reads TGTGCCAGCAGAGCGGGGGTGAACACCGGGGAGCTGTTTTTT.

The V call is TRBV24-1, the J call TRBJ2-1; 8 bases map to TRBD1. Germline values: CDR1 KGHDR, CDR2 SFDVKD. Trimming took 4 bases from V and 9 from J; bases not matched to a gene: 7. The CDR3 length is 14 residues. The CDR3 coding sequence is TGTGCCACCAGTGACTCTGACAGGGGTGGTGAGCAGTTCTTC. Translated: CATSDSDRGGEQFF.

The chain links TRBV6-2 or TRBV6-3 to TRBJ1-1; TRBD1 is a possible D gene (6 bases). The CDR3 extends over 15 amino acids. Germline loops: CDR1 MNHEY, CDR2 SVGEGT. The V end was cut by 2 bases, the J end by 11 bases, with 21 bases between. The CDR3 loop reads CASSYQEPTGRGAFF. DNA of the CDR3: TGTGCCAGCAGTTACCAAGAACCGACAGGTCGTGGGGCTTTCTTT.

The rearrangement links TRBV15 to TRBJ2-1, with 14 bases that match TRBD2. The CDR3 runs to 18 residues. V dropped 1 base and J dropped 0; count of bases not matched to a gene: 2. Germline V gives CDR1 LNHNV, CDR2 YYDKDF (reference sequence). The CDR3 sequence: CATSRGTSGGFSYNEQFF. CDR3 sequence (DNA): TGTGCCACCAGCAGAGGGACTAGCGGGGGGTTCTCCTACAATGAGCAGTTCTTC.

This chain joins TRBV5-1 and TRBJ2-5; D is ambiguous. The CDR3 covers 13 residues. V was cut by 0 bases and J by 3 bases, with 6 bases left in between. Germline CDR1 and CDR2: SGHRS and YFSETQ. The CDR3 region has the DNA TGCGCCAGCAGCTTGGGGACGGAAGAGACCCAGTACTTC. Amino acid sequence: CASSLGTEETQYF.

CDR3 protein: CASSPTGGPDTQYF. The CDR3 DNA reads as TGCGCCAGCAGCCCAACGGGGGGGCCGGATACGCAGTATTTT. The chain combines TRBV5-1 with TRBJ2-3, with 8 positions matching TRBD2. Germline assignment: CDR1 SGHRS and CDR2 YFSETQ. Germline trimming cut 4 bases from V and 6 bases from J; bases unmatched to any gene: 7. The CDR3 is made up of 14 amino acids.

This clone was detected only once. The V and J genes are TRBV7-2 and TRBJ2-5; 9 nucleotides agree with TRBD2. Germline assignment: CDR1 SGHTA and CDR2 FQGNSA. The CDR3 has 15 residues. Trimming removed 4 bases from V and 5 bases from J; junction bases left unmatched: 8. The CDR3 is CASSSREGRMETQYF. DNA for the CDR3: TGTGCCAGCAGCTCGCGGGAGGGCCGGATGGAGACCCAGTACTTC.

V is TRBV4-1 and J is TRBJ1-1; tentatively, D is TRBD1 (6 bases). Germline-derived CDR1 and CDR2 are MGHRA and YSYEKL. The CDR3 runs to 14 residues. Trimming stripped 0 bases from V and 4 bases from J, with 9 bases between. This CDR3 is CASSQDRGSTEAFF. The CDR3 DNA reads as TGCGCCAGCAGCCAAGACAGGGGTTCCACTGAAGCTTTCTTT.

Written as DNA, the CDR3 is TGTGCCAGCAGCCGAGCCTTCGGTCAAGAGACCCAGTACTTC. It yields the protein CASSRAFGQETQYF. The V and J genes are TRBV7-8 and TRBJ2-5; D not resolved. V was cut by 5 bases and J by 2 bases, with 12 bases left in between. Germline CDR1 reads SGHVS; CDR2 reads FQNEAQ. The CDR3 contains 14 residues.

The chain employs TRBV6-2 or TRBV6-3 and TRBJ1-5, with 7 bases that match TRBD1. The CDR3 contains 14 residues. Germline CDR1 and CDR2: MNHEY and SVGEGT. V was clipped by 0 bases and J by 7 bases; unmatched bases: 3. The CDR3 DNA sequence: TGTGCCAGCAGTTACTCAGGGGGCGCGCAGCCCCAGCATTTT. Residues: CASSYSGGAQPQHF.

The chain uses TRBV7-9 and TRBJ2-5; D uncertain. The germline V gene encodes CDR1 SEHNR and CDR2 FQNEAQ (reference sequence). The CDR3 sequence is 12 residues long. The ends were cut back, 1 base at V and 5 bases at J, with 5 bases in the middle. In nucleotides, the CDR3 is TGTGCCAGCAGCTTAGTGGGGGAGACCCAGTACTTC. This translates into CASSLVGETQYF.

The chain couples TRBV7-9 to TRBJ2-1; 11 bases align to TRBD1. This CDR3 is built from 15 residues. Per the germline V gene, CDR1 is SEHNR and CDR2 is FQNEAQ (reference sequence). Trimming cost V 5 bases and J 4 bases; bases outside gene matches: 4. The CDR3 here is CASSVGTGGYNEQFF. The CDR3 nucleotides are TGTGCCAGCAGCGTAGGGACAGGGGGGTACAATGAGCAGTTCTTC.

The rearrangement joins TRBV9 to TRBJ1-3; 10 positions match TRBD1. CDR1 and CDR2 from the germline V gene are SGDLS and YYNGEE. The CDR3 spans 17 residues. V was pared by 4 bases and J by 4 bases, with 11 bases of the junction left unmatched. The CDR3 loop is CASSFSGTGDSGNTIYF. The CDR3 nucleotides are TGTGCCAGCAGCTTTTCCGGGACAGGGGACTCCGGAAACACCATATATTTT.

The genes are TRBV27 and TRBJ1-2, with 9 bases that match TRBD1. Germline CDR1 and CDR2: MNHEY and SMNVEV (reference sequence). The CDR3 sequence is 14 residues long. V lost 2 bases and J lost 8; bases outside the gene matches: 6. Written as DNA, the CDR3 is TGTGCCAGCAGTTTAGGGACAGGGCAAGGAGGCTACACCTTC. This codes for CASSLGTGQGGYTF.

This sequence joins TRBV6-5 and TRBJ1-1; perhaps TRBD1 as D (6 bases). Germline V gene data show CDR1 as MNHEY and CDR2 as SVGAGI. The ends were cut back, 6 bases at V and 2 bases at J, with 10 bases in the middle. This CDR3 contains 13 residues. The CDR3 sequence is CASRGQANTEAFF. In DNA form, the CDR3 reads TGTGCCAGCAGGGGACAAGCAAACACTGAAGCTTTCTTT.

The V call is TRBV27, the J call TRBJ1-6, with a tentative D call TRBD1 (5 bases). CDR3 length: 17 residues. V dropped 0 bases and J dropped 0 bases, with 9 bases sitting between them. Per the germline V gene, CDR1 is MNHEY and CDR2 is SMNVEV (reference sequence). The CDR3 DNA sequence: TGTGCCAGCAGTTTATCCGGTAGGGGCTCCTATAATTCACCCCTCCACTTT. This encodes CASSLSGRGSYNSPLHF.

V usage is TRBV5-1 and J usage is TRBJ1-1, with 10 bases matching TRBD1. The CDR3 contains 18 residues. Per the germline V gene, CDR1 is SGHRS and CDR2 is YFSETQ. After removal of 5 bases from V and 0 bases from J, the junction contained 13 bases not matched to a gene. The CDR3 nucleotides read TGCGCCAGCAGTGACGGCCGGGACAGGGGAATAATGAACACTGAAGCTTTCTTT. Residues: CASSDGRDRGIMNTEAFF.